The sequence of this T cell receptor (beta chain) was determined in a study of blood T cell repertoires in COVID-19. Study as a whole: Samples representing acute and convalescent COVID-19 were sourced from the United States, Italy and Spain. Nucleic acid was either cDNA or gDNA, and it came from T cells, B-cell-depleted T cells, or PBMCs.

Germline V gene data show CDR1 as SEHNR and CDR2 as FQNEAQ (reference sequence). The CDR3 spans 16 residues. Unmatched junction bases numbered 16, after V lost 4 bases and J lost 7 bases. TCRdb's table, derived via immunoSEQ multiplex PCR, lists solely in-frame clones and lacks some. Seen here are some 270,000 clones, approximately 90% observed once, and the top ten hold about 3%. Categorization into cohorts depended on clinical history that participants reported. The chain has TRBV7-9 and TRBJ2-7, with 7 bases fitting TRBD2. This clonotype originated in a man aged 35 to 55 who had been exposed to COVID-19. The sequenced material came from PBMCs or T cells enriched from blood (not recorded which). CDR3 sequence reads: CASSSLEASGALEQYF. The CDR3 nucleotides are TGTGCCAGCAGCTCCCTGGAGGCTAGCGGCGCCCTGGAGCAGTACTTC.